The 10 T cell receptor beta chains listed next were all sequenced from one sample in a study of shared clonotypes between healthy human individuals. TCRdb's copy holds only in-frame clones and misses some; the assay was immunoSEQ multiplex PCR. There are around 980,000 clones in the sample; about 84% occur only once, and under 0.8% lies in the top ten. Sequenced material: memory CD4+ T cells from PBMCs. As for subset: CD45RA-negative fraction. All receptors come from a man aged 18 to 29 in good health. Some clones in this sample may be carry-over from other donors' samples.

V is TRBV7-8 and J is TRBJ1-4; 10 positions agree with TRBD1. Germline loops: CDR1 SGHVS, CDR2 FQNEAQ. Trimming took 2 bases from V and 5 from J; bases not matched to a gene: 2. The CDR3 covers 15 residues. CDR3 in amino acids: CASSLSGQGNEKLFF. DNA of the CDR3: TGTGCCAGCAGCTTATCGGGACAGGGGAATGAAAAACTGTTTTTT.

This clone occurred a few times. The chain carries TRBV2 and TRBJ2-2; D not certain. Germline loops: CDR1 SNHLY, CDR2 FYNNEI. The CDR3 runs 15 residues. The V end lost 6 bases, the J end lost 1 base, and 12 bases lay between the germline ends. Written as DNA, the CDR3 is TGTGCCAGCAGCCCTGAGAGGAGGAACACCGGGGAGCTGTTTTTT. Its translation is CASSPERRNTGELFF.

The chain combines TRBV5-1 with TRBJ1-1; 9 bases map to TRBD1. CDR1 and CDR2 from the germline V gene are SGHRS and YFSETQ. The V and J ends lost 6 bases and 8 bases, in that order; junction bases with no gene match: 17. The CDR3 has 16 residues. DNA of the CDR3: TGCGCCAGCAACTACCAATGGACAGGGGCCGGGTCGGAAGCTTTCTTT. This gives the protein CASNYQWTGAGSEAFF.

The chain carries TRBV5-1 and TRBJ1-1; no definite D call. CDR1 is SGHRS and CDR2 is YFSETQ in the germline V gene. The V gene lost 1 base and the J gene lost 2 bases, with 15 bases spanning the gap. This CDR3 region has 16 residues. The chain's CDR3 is CASSLLGRGSNTEAFF. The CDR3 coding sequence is TGCGCCAGCAGCTTGTTAGGAAGAGGGAGTAACACTGAAGCTTTCTTT.

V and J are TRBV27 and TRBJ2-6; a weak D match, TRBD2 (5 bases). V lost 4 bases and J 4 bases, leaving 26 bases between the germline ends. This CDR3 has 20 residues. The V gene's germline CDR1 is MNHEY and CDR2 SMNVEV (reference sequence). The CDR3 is CASSSSRGGPSSGGANVLTF. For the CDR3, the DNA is TGTGCCAGCAGTTCGTCTCGAGGCGGGCCCTCTTCGGGAGGGGCCAACGTCCTGACTTTC.

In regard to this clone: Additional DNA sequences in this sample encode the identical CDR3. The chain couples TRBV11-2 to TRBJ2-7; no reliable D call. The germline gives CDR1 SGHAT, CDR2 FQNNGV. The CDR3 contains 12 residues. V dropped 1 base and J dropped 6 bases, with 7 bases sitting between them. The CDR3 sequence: CASSLGDFEQYF. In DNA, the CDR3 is TGTGCCAGCAGCTTAGGGGATTTCGAGCAGTACTTC.

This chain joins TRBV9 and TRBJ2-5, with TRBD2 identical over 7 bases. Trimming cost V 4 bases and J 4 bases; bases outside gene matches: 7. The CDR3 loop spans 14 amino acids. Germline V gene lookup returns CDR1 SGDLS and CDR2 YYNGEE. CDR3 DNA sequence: TGTGCCAGCAGCACAATTTCGGGGGGAGAGACCCAGTACTTC. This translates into CASSTISGGETQYF.

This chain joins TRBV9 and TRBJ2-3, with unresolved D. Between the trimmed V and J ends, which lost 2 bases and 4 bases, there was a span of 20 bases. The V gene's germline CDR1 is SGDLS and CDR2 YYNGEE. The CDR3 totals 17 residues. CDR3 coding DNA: TGTGCCAGCAGCGTCCGGGCTCAACGCTCAAGCCCAGATACGCAGTATTTT. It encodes CASSVRAQRSSPDTQYF. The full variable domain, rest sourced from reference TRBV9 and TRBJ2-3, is DSGVTQTPKHLITATGQRVTLRCSPRSGDLSVYWYQQSLDQGLQFLIQYYNGEERAKGNILERFSAQQFPDLHSELNLSSLELGDSALYFCASSVRAQRSSPDTQYFGPGTRLTVL.

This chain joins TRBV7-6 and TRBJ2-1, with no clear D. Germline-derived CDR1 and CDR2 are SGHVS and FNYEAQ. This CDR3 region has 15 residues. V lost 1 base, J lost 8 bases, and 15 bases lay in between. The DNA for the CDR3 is TGTGCCAGCAGCTTAGGGAGTACGGGCGTGGATGAGCAGTTCTTC. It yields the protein CASSLGSTGVDEQFF.

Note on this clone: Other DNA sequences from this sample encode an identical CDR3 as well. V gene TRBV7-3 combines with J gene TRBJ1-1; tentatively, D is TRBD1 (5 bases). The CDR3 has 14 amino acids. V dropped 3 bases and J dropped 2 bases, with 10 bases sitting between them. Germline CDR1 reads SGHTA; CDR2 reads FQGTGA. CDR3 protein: CASSLSRGNTEAFF. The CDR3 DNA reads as TGTGCCAGCAGCTTGAGTAGGGGCAACACTGAAGCTTTCTTT.